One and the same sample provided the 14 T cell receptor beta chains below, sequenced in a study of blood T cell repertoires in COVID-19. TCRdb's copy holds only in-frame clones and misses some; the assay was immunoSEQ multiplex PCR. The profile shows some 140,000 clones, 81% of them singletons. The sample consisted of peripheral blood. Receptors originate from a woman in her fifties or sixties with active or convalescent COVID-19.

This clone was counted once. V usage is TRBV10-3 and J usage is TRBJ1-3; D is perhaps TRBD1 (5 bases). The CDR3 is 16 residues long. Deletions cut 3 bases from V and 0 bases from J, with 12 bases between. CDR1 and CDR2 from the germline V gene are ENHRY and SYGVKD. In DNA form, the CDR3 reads TGTGCCATCAGTGACTCTAAGGGGCTCTCTGGAAACACCATATATTTT. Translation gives CAISDSKGLSGNTIYF.

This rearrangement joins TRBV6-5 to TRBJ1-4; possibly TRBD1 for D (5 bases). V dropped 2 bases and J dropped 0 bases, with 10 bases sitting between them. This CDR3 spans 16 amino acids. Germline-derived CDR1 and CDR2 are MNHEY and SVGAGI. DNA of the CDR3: TGTGCCAGCAGTTACCGTACAGGTACAACTAATGAAAAACTGTTTTTT. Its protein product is CASSYRTGTTNEKLFF.

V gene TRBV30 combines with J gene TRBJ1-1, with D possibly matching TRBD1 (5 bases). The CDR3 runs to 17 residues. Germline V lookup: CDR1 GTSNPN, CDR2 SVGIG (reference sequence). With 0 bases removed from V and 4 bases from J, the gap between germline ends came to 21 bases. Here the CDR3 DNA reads TGTGCCTGGAGTGTAATGGGGGGGACCCTGTTTGGCACTGAAGCTTTCTTT. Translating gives CAWSVMGGTLFGTEAFF.

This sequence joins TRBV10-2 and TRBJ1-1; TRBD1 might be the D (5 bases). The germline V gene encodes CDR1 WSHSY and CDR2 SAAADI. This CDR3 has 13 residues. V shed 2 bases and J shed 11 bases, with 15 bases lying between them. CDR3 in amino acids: CASSEARGGGAFF. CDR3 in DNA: TGCGCCAGCAGTGAGGCACGGGGTGGGGGGGCTTTCTTT.

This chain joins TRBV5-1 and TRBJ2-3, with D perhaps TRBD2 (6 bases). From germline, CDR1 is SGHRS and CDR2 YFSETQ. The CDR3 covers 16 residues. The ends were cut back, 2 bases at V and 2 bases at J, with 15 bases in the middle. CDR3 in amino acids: CASSFFAGSVTDTQYF. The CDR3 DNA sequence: TGCGCCAGCAGCTTTTTTGCGGGGTCGGTCACAGATACGCAGTATTTT.

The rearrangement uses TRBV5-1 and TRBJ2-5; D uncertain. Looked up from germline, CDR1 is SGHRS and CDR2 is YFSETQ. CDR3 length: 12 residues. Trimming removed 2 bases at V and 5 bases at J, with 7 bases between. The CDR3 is CASSFGSETQYF. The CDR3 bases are TGCGCCAGCAGCTTCGGGTCGGAGACCCAGTACTTC.

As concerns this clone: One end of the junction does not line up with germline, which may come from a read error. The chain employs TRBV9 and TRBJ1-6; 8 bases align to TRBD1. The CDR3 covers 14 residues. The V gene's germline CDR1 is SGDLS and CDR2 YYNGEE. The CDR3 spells CASTVGQGDSPLHF. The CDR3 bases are TGTGCCAGCACCGTAGGACAGGGCGATTCACCCCTCCACTTT.

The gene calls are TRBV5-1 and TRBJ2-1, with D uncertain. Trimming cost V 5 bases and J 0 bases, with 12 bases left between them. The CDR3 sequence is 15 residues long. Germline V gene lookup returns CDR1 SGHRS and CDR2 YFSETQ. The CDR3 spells CASRDTEYSYNEQFF. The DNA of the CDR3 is TGCGCCAGCAGAGATACAGAATACTCCTACAATGAGCAGTTCTTC.

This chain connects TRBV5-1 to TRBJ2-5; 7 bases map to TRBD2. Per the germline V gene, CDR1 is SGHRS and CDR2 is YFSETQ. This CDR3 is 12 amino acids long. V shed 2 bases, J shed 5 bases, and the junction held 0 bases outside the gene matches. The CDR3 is CASSFGGETQYF. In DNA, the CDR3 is TGCGCCAGCAGCTTCGGGGGGGAGACCCAGTACTTC.

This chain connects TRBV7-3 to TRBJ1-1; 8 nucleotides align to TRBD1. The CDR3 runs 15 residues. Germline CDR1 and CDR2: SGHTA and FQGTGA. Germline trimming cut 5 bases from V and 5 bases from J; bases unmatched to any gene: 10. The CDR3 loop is CASSPTGGGRTEAFF. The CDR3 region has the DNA TGTGCCAGCAGCCCCACAGGGGGAGGGAGGACTGAAGCTTTCTTT.

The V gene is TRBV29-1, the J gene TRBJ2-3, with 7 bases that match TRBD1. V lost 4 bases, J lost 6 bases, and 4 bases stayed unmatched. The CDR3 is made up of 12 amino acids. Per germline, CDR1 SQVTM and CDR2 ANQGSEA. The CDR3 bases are TGCAGCGTTGTGAAGGGGGCGGATACGCAGTATTTT. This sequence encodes CSVVKGADTQYF.

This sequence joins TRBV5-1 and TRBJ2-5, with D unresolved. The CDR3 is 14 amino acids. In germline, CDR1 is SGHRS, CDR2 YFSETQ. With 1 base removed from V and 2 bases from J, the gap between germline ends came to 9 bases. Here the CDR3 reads CASSLFVSQETQYF. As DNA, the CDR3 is TGCGCCAGCAGCTTGTTCGTCTCTCAAGAGACCCAGTACTTC.

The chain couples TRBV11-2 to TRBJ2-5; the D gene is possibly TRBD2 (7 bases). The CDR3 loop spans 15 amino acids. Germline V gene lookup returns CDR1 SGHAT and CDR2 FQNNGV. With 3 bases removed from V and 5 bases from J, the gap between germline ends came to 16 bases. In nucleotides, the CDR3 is TGTGCCAGCAGCTTGATTTGGGGGAGGGGGGAGACCCAGTACTTC. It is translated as CASSLIWGRGETQYF.

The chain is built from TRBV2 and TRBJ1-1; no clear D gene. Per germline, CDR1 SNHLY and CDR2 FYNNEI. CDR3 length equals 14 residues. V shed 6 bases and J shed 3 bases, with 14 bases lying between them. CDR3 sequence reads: CASSLTGGYTEAFF. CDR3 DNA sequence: TGTGCCAGCAGCCTCACCGGCGGCTACACTGAAGCTTTCTTT.